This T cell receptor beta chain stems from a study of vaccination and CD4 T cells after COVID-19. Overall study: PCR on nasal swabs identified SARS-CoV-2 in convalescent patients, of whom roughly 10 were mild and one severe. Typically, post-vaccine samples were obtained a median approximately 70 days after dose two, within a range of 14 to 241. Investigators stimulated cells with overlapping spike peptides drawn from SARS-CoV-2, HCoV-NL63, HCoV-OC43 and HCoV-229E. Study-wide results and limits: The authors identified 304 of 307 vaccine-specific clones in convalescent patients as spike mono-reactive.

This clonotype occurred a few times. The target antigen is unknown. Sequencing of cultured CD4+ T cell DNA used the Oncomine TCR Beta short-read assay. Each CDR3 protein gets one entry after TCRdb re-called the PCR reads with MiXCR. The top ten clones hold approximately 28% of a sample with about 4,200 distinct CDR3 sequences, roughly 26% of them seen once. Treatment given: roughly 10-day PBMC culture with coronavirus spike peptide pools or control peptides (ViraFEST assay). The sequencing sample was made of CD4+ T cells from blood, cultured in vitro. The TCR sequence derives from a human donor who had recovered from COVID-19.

CDR3 sequence: CASSLERFTDTQYF. The DNA of the CDR3 is TGTGCCAGCAGCTTAGAGCGGTTCACAGATACGCAGTATTTT. The rearrangement uses TRBV7-2 and TRBJ2-3; possible D gene TRBD2, 5 bases. The CDR3 has 14 amino acids. Germline V lookup: CDR1 SGHTA, CDR2 FQGNSA. V lost 1 base and J lost 2, with 7 bases in between.